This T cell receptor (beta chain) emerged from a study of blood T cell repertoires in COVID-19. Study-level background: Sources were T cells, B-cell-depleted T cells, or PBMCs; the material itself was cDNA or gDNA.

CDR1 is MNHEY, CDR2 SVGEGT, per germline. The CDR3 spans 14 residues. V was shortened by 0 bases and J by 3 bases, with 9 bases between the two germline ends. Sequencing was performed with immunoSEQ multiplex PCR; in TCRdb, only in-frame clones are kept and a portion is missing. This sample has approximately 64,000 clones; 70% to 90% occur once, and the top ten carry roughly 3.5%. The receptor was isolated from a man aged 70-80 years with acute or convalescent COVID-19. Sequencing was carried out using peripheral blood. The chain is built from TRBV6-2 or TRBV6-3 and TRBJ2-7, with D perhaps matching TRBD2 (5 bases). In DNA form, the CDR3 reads TGTGCCAGCAGTTACTCGATTAGCGTCTACGAGCAGTACTTC. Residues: CASSYSISVYEQYF.